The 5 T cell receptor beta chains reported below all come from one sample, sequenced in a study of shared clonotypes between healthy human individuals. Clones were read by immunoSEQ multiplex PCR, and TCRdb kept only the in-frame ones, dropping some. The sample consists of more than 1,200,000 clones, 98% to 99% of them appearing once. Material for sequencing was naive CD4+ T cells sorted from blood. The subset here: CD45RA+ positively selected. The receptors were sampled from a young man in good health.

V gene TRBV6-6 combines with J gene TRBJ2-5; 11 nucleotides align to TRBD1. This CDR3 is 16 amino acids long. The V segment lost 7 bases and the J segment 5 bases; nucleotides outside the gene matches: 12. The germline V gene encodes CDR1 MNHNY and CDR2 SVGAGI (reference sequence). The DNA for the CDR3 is TGTGCCAGCACCCGCCATCCGGGACAGGGGGGGGAGACCCAGTACTTC. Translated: CASTRHPGQGGETQYF.

The CDR3 DNA is TGTGCCAGCAGCGCGGCCGGGACAGGTACTTTGGAGACCCAGTACTTC. It translates to CASSAAGTGTLETQYF. This chain uses TRBV5-4 with TRBJ2-5, with 8 positions matching TRBD1. Looked up from germline, CDR1 is SGHNT and CDR2 is YYREEE (reference sequence). CDR3 length: 16 amino acids. The ends lost 4 bases at V and 5 bases at J; junction bases unmatched: 13. The entire variable domain, with the rest obtained from reference TRBV5-4 and TRBJ2-5, is as follows: ETGVTQSPTHLIKTRGQQVTLRCSSQSGHNTVSWYQQALGQGPQFIFQYYREEENGRGNFPPRFSGLQFPNYSSELNVNALELDDSALYLCASSAAGTGTLETQYFGPGTRLLVL.

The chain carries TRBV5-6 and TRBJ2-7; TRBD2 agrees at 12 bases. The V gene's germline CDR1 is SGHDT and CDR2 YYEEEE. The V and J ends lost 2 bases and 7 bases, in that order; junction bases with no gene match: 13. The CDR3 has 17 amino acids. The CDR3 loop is CASSFWGRLAGVREQYF. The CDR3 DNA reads TGTGCCAGCAGCTTCTGGGGGCGACTAGCGGGAGTACGGGAGCAGTACTTC. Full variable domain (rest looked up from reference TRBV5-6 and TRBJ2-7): DAGVTQSPTHLIKTRGQQVTLRCSPKSGHDTVSWYQQALGQGPQFIFQYYEEEERQRGNFPDRFSGHQFPNYSSELNVNALLLGDSALYLCASSFWGRLAGVREQYFGPGTRLTVT.

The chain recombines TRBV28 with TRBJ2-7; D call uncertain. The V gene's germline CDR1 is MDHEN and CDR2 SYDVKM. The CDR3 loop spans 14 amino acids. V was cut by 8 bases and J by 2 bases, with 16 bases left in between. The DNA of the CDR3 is TGTGCCAGCCGAGTCAGAGCAGGACCCTACGAGCAGTACTTC. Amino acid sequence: CASRVRAGPYEQYF.

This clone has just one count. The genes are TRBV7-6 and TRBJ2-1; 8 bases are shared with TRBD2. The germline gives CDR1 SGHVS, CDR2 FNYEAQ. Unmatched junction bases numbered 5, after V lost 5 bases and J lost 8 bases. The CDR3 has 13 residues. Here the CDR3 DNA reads TGTGCCAGCAGCCCGAATAGCGGGGATGAGCAGTTCTTC. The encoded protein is CASSPNSGDEQFF.